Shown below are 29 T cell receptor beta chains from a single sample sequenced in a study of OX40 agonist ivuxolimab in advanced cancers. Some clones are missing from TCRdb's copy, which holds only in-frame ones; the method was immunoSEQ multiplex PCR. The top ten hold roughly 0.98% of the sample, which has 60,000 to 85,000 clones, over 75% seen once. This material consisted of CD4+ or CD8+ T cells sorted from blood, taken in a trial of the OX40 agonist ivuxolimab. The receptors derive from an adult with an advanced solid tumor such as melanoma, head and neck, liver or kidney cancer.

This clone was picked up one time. The CDR3 DNA is TGTGCCAGCAGTTTACCCGGGACTAGCGGGACCTACGAGCAGTACTTC. Amino acids: CASSLPGTSGTYEQYF. The rearrangement joins TRBV28 to TRBJ2-7, with 13 bases fitting TRBD2. Germline V lookup: CDR1 MDHEN, CDR2 SYDVKM. This CDR3 spans 16 amino acids. V trimming: 2 bases; J trimming: 2 bases; junction bases outside the gene matches: 3.

The CDR3 reads CASKLVWDSYEQYF. The CDR3 bases are TGTGCCAGCAAACTGGTATGGGATTCCTACGAGCAGTACTTC. V gene TRBV27 combines with J gene TRBJ2-7; no firm D call. The V gene's germline CDR1 is MNHEY and CDR2 SMNVEV (reference sequence). The CDR3 runs 14 residues. V lost 7 bases and J 1 base, leaving 14 bases between the germline ends.

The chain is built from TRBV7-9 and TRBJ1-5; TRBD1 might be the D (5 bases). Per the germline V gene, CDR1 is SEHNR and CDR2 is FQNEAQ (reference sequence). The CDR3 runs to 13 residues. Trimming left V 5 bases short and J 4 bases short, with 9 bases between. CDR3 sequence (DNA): TGTGCCAGCAGCCGGGACGGTAATCAGCCCCAGCATTTT. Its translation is CASSRDGNQPQHF.

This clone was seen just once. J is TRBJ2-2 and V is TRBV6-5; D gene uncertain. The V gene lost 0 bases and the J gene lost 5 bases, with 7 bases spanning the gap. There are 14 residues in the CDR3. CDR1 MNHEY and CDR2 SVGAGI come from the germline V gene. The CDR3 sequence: CASSYSGMTGELFF. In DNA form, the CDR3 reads TGTGCCAGCAGTTACTCAGGGATGACCGGGGAGCTGTTTTTT.

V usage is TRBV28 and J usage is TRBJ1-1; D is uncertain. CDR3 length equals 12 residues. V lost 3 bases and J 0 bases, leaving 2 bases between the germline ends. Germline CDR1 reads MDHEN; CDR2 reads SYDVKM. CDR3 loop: CASSFMNTEAFF. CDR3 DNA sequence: TGTGCCAGCAGTTTTATGAACACTGAAGCTTTCTTT.

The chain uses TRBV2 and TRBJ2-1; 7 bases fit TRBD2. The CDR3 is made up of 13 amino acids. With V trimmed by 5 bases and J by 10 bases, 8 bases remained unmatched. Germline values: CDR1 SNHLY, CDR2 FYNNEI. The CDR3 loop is CASSPLARGEQFF. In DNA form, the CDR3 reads TGTGCCAGCAGTCCACTAGCGCGCGGGGAGCAGTTCTTC.

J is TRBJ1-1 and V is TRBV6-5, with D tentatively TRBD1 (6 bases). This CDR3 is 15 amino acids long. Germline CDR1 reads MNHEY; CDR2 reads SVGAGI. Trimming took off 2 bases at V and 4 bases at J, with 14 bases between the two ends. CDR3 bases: TGTGCCAGCAGTTACGCGCGGGGAGGGGGCACTGAAGCTTTCTTT. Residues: CASSYARGGGTEAFF.

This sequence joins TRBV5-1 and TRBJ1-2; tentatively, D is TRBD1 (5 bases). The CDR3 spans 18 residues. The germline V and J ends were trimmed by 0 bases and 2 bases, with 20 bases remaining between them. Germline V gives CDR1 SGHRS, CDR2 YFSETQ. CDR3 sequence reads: CASSLGRDRGSSNYGYTF. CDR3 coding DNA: TGCGCCAGCAGCTTGGGTAGGGACCGCGGAAGTTCCAACTATGGCTACACCTTC.

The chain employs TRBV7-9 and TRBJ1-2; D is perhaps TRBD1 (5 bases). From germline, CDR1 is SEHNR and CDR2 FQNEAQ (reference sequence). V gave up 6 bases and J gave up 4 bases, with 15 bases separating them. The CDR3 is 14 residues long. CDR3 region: CASSPGKVGYGYTF. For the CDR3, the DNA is TGTGCCAGCAGTCCAGGGAAAGTCGGCTATGGCTACACCTTC.

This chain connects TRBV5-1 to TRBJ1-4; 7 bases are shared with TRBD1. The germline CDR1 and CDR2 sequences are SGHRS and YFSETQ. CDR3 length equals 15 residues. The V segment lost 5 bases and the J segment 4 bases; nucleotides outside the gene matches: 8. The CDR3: CASRPGDSHNEKLFF. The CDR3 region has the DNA TGCGCCAGCAGACCCGGGGACAGCCATAATGAAAAACTGTTTTTT.

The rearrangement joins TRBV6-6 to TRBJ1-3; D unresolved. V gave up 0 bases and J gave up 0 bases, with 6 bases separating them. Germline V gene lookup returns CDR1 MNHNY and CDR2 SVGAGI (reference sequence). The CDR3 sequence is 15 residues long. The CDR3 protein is CASSYSVLSGNTIYF. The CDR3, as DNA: TGTGCCAGCAGTTACTCAGTTCTCTCTGGAAACACCATATATTTT.

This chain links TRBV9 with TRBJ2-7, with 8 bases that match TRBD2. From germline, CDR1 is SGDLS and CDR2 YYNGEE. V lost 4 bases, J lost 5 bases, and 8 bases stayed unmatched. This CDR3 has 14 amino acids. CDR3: CASSRRGGSNEQYF. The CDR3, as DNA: TGTGCCAGCAGCCGCCGGGGGGGTTCCAACGAGCAGTACTTC.

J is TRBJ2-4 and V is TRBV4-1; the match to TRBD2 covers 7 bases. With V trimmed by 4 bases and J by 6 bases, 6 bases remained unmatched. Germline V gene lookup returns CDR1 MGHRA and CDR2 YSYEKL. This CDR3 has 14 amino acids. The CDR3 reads CASSPPSSGNIQYF. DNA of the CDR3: TGCGCCAGCAGCCCCCCGTCTAGCGGAAACATTCAGTACTTC.

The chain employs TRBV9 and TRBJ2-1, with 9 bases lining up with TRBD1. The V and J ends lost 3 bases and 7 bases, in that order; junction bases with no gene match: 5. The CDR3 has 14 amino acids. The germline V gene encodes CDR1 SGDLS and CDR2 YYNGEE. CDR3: CASSADRGRNEQFF. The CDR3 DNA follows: TGTGCCAGCAGCGCGGACAGGGGAAGGAATGAGCAGTTCTTC.

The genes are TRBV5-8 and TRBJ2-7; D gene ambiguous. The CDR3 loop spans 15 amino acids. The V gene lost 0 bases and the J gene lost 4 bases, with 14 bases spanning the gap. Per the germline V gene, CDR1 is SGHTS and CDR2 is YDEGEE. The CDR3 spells CASSLGAVLDYEQYF. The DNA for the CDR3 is TGTGCCAGCAGCTTGGGGGCTGTGCTAGATTACGAGCAGTACTTC.

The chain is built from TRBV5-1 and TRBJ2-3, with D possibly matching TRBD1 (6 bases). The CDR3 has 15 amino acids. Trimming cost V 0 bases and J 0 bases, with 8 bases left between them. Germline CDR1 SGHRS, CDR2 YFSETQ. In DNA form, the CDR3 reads TGCGCCAGCAGCTTGGCGGGACAAAGCACAGATACGCAGTATTTT. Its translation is CASSLAGQSTDTQYF.

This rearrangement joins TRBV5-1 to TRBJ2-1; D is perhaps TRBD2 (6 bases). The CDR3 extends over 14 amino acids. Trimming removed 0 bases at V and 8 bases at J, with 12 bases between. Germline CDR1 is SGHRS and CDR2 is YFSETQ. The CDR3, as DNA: TGCGCCAGCAGCTTGGCGCGGGAAAGGGATGAGCAGTTCTTC. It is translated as CASSLARERDEQFF.

The CDR3 protein is CASTRGIGRETQYF. In nucleotides, the CDR3 is TGTGCCAGCACCAGGGGGATTGGTAGGGAGACCCAGTACTTC. The V and J genes are TRBV6-6 and TRBJ2-5; TRBD1 agrees at 7 bases. The trim removed 7 bases at V and 5 bases at J, leaving 10 bases unmatched. This CDR3 is built from 14 residues. Per the germline V gene, CDR1 is MNHNY and CDR2 is SVGAGI (reference sequence).

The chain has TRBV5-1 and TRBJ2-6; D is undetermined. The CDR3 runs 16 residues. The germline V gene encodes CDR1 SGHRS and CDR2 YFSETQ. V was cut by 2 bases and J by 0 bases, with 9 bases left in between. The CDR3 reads CASSLPTISGANVLTF. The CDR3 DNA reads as TGCGCCAGCAGCTTACCTACAATCTCTGGGGCCAACGTCCTGACTTTC.

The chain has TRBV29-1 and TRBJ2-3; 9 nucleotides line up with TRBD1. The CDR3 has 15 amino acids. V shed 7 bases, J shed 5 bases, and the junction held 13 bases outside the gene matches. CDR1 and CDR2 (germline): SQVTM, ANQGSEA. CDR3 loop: CSAGQGRAAGDTQYF. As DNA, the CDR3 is TGCAGCGCTGGACAGGGGCGAGCAGCAGGAGATACGCAGTATTTT.

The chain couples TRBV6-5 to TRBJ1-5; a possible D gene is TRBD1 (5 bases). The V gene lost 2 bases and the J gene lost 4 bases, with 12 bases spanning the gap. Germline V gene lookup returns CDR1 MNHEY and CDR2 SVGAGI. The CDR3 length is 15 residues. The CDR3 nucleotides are TGTGCCAGCAGTTACAGCAGGGCGGAAAATCAGCCCCAGCATTTT. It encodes CASSYSRAENQPQHF.

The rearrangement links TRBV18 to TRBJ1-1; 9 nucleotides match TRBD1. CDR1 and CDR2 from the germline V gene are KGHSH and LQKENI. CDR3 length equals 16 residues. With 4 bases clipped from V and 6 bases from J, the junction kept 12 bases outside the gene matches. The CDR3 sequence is CASSLSTGGKGSEAFF. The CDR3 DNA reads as TGTGCCAGCTCACTATCGACAGGGGGGAAAGGATCTGAAGCTTTCTTT.

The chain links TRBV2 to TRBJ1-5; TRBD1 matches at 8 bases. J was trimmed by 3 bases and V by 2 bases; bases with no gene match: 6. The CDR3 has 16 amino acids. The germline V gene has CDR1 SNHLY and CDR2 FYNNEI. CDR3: CASSETGGFSNQPQHF. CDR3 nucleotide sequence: TGTGCCAGCAGTGAAACAGGGGGATTCTCCAATCAGCCCCAGCATTTT. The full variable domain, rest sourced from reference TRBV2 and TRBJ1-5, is EPEVTQTPSHQVTQMGQEVILRCVPISNHLYFYWYRQILGQKVEFLVSFYNNEISEKSEIFDDQFSVERPDGSNFTLKIRSTKLEDSAMYFCASSETGGFSNQPQHFGDGTRLSIL.

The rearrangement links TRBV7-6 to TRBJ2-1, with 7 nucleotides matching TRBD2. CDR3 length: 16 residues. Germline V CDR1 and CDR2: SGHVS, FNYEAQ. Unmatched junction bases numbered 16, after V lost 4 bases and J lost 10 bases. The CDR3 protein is CASSSLGEGLKREQFF. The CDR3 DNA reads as TGTGCCAGCAGCTCGCTAGGGGAGGGCCTTAAGCGCGAGCAGTTCTTC.

Here the CDR3 reads CSAPGANEQFF. DNA of the CDR3: TGCAGTGCTCCGGGGGCGAATGAGCAGTTCTTC. The rearrangement joins TRBV20-1 to TRBJ2-1, with D perhaps being TRBD1 or TRBD2 (6 bases each). V lost 5 bases and J 7 bases, leaving 9 bases between the germline ends. Germline-derived CDR1 and CDR2 are DFQATT and SNEGSKA (reference sequence). This CDR3 is 11 amino acids long.

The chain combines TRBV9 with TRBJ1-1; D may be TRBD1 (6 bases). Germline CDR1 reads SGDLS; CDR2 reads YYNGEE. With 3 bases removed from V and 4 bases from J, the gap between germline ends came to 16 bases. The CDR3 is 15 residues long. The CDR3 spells CASSASGTLGTEAFF. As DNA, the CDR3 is TGTGCCAGCAGCGCCTCCGGGACACTAGGCACTGAAGCTTTCTTT.

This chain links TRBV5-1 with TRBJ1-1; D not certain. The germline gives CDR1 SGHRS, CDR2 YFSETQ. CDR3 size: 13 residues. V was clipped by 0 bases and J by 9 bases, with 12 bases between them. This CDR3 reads CASSLDLLKKAFF. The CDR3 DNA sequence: TGCGCCAGCAGCTTGGACCTTTTAAAGAAAGCTTTCTTT. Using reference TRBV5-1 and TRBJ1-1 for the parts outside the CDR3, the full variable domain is KAGVTQTPRYLIKTRGQQVTLSCSPISGHRSVSWYQQTPGQGLQFLFEYFSETQRNKGNFPGRFSGRQFSNSRSEMNVSTLELGDSALYLCASSLDLLKKAFFGQGTRLTVV.

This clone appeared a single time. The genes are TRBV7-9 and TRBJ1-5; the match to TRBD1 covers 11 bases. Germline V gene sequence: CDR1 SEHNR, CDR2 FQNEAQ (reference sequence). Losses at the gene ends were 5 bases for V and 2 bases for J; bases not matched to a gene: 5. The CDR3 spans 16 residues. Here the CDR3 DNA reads TGTGCCAGCAGCGAAGGGACAGGGGGACGCAATCAGCCCCAGCATTTT. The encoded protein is CASSEGTGGRNQPQHF.

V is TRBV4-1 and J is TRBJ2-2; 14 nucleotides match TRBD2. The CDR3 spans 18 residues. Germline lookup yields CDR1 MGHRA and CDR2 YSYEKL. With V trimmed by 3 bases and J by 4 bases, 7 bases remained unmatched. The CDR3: CASSQGGLAGVGTGELFF. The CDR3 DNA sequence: TGCGCCAGCAGCCAGGGGGGACTAGCGGGAGTTGGCACCGGGGAGCTGTTTTTT.